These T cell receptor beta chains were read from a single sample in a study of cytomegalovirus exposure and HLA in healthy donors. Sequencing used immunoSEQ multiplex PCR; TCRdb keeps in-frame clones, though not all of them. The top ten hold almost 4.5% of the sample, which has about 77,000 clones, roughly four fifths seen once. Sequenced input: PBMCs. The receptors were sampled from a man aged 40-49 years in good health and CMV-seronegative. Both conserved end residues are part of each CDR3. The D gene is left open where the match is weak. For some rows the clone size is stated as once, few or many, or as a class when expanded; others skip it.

CDR3: CATSRDARLNEKLFF
size: once
D: -
J: TRBJ1-4
V: TRBV15

CDR3: CASSPQATGAADTQYF
size: once
D: TRBD1
J: TRBJ2-3
V: TRBV5-1

CDR3: CASSLPKTGDVRYGYTF
size: -
D: TRBD1
J: TRBJ1-2
V: TRBV7-8

CDR3: CASSQAVRLVAGGWAGTDTQYF
size: -
D: TRBD2
J: TRBJ2-3
V: TRBV4-2

CDR3: CASSEAPSGVVNTEAFF
size: -
D: -
J: TRBJ1-1
V: TRBV6-1

CDR3: CASSVVWGEQETQYF
size: -
D: -
J: TRBJ2-5
V: TRBV9

CDR3: CASSIGDIEYGYTF
size: few
D: -
J: TRBJ1-2
V: TRBV19

CDR3: CASSQEASGRSSYEQYF
size: -
D: TRBD2
J: TRBJ2-7
V: TRBV4-3

CDR3: CASSRGTGTEQYF
size: -
D: TRBD1
J: TRBJ2-7
V: TRBV7-3

CDR3: CASSLGQGYNEQFF
size: -
D: TRBD1
J: TRBJ2-1
V: TRBV5-1

CDR3: CASSLRQGDTEAFF
size: -
D: TRBD1
J: TRBJ1-1
V: TRBV18

CDR3: CASSPQQGSYEQYF
size: -
D: -
J: -
V: TRBV18

CDR3: CAWRTRQGAVKAFF
size: -
D: TRBD1
J: TRBJ1-1
V: TRBV30

CDR3: CASRGEAGRAGELFF
size: few
D: -
J: TRBJ2-2
V: TRBV9

CDR3: CASSRGSGAYEQYF
size: -
D: -
J: TRBJ2-7
V: TRBV18

CDR3: CASSLAGNYGYTF
size: -
D: -
J: TRBJ1-2
V: TRBV7-2

CDR3: CASSPPGYNEQFF
size: few
D: -
J: TRBJ2-1
V: TRBV5-4

CDR3: CASRELAGFNEQFF
size: -
D: TRBD2
J: TRBJ2-1
V: TRBV6-5

CDR3: CASSSIVRDRGLRNTIYF
size: -
D: TRBD1
J: TRBJ1-3
V: TRBV28

CDR3: CASSYSTGIPYEQYF
size: -
D: TRBD1
J: TRBJ2-7
V: TRBV4-1

CDR3: CASGAREGPTTDTQYF
size: -
D: TRBD2
J: TRBJ2-3
V: TRBV27

CDR3: CASSQELRQGNYGYTF
size: -
D: TRBD1
J: TRBJ1-2
V: TRBV4-1

CDR3: CASSVELAGGTGELFF
size: once
D: TRBD2
J: TRBJ2-2
V: TRBV2

CDR3: CASSSGTGVGGYTF
size: -
D: TRBD1
J: TRBJ1-2
V: TRBV27

CDR3: CASRSKQAINYGYTF
size: -
D: -
J: TRBJ1-2
V: TRBV5-4

CDR3: CASEERGAGVYEQYF
size: -
D: -
J: -
V: TRBV6-1

CDR3: CAWSVTRTGGGKLFF
size: -
D: -
J: TRBJ1-4
V: TRBV30

CDR3: CASSSIGRAQETQYF
size: -
D: -
J: TRBJ2-5
V: TRBV5-6

CDR3: CASSHSGSGYEQYF
size: few
D: TRBD2
J: TRBJ2-7
V: TRBV5-1

CDR3: CATLQGTYSYNEQFF
size: -
D: -
J: TRBJ2-1
V: TRBV28

CDR3: CASSPSVGGEYNEQFF
size: once
D: -
J: TRBJ2-1
V: TRBV4-3

CDR3: CASGPSGSTDTQYF
size: -
D: TRBD2
J: TRBJ2-3
V: TRBV9

CDR3: CASSPTFTGGMETQYF
size: -
D: TRBD2
J: TRBJ2-5
V: TRBV7-9

CDR3: CASSPLEGLAFF
size: -
D: -
J: TRBJ1-1
V: TRBV4-1

CDR3: CASSLSGNQPQHF
size: -
D: -
J: TRBJ1-5
V: TRBV7-2

CDR3: CASAPSRGSSYNEQFF
size: -
D: -
J: TRBJ2-1
V: TRBV18

CDR3: CASSLDRGRTGELFF
size: -
D: TRBD1
J: TRBJ2-2
V: TRBV7-9

CDR3: CASSLGGGYEQYF
size: -
D: TRBD2
J: TRBJ2-7
V: TRBV7-2

CDR3: CASSLAGTSGSRHEQFF
size: -
D: TRBD2
J: TRBJ2-1
V: TRBV28

CDR3: CATYPGTLSNQPQHF
size: -
D: -
J: TRBJ1-5
V: TRBV6-1

CDR3: CASSLLWGTGGSVAFF
size: -
D: TRBD1
J: TRBJ1-1
V: TRBV28

CDR3: CASSLVQGSDTQYF
size: -
D: -
J: TRBJ2-3
V: TRBV7-9

CDR3: CASSQEANPSGRDEQFF
size: -
D: TRBD2
J: TRBJ2-1
V: TRBV4-3

CDR3: CASTETRNQETQYF
size: few
D: -
J: TRBJ2-5
V: TRBV6-6

CDR3: CAWAPLAGETDTQYF
size: -
D: TRBD2
J: TRBJ2-3
V: TRBV30

CDR3: CASSARQPQLYEQYF
size: -
D: -
J: TRBJ2-7
V: TRBV2

CDR3: CASSNSFTGIPEKLFF
size: -
D: -
J: TRBJ1-4
V: TRBV19

CDR3: CASSLGWTRNSPLHF
size: -
D: -
J: TRBJ1-6
V: TRBV5-6

CDR3: CASRTGSGANVLTF
size: -
D: -
J: TRBJ2-6
V: TRBV25-1